This T cell receptor (beta chain) derives from a study of cytomegalovirus exposure and HLA in healthy donors. CDR1 is MNHEY and CDR2 is SMNVEV in the germline V gene (reference sequence). The CDR3 runs to 17 residues. V shed 6 bases, J shed 7 bases, and the junction held 9 bases outside the gene matches. Primers included in the PCR were 60 Vbeta and 13 Jbeta primers. The repertoire was sequenced with immunoSEQ multiplex PCR; TCRdb's copy has only in-frame clones and lacks some. The table has approximately 190,000 clones, 65% to 85% seen once; the top ten hold around 1.6%. This sequence was found in a middle-aged man in good health and CMV-seropositive. The sequenced sample consisted of PBMCs. The rearrangement uses TRBV27 and TRBJ2-1, with TRBD2 identical over 16 bases. The CDR3 loop is CASRLGTSGRVENEQFF. DNA of the CDR3: TGTGCCAGCAGACTCGGGACTAGCGGGAGGGTAGAGAATGAGCAGTTCTTC.